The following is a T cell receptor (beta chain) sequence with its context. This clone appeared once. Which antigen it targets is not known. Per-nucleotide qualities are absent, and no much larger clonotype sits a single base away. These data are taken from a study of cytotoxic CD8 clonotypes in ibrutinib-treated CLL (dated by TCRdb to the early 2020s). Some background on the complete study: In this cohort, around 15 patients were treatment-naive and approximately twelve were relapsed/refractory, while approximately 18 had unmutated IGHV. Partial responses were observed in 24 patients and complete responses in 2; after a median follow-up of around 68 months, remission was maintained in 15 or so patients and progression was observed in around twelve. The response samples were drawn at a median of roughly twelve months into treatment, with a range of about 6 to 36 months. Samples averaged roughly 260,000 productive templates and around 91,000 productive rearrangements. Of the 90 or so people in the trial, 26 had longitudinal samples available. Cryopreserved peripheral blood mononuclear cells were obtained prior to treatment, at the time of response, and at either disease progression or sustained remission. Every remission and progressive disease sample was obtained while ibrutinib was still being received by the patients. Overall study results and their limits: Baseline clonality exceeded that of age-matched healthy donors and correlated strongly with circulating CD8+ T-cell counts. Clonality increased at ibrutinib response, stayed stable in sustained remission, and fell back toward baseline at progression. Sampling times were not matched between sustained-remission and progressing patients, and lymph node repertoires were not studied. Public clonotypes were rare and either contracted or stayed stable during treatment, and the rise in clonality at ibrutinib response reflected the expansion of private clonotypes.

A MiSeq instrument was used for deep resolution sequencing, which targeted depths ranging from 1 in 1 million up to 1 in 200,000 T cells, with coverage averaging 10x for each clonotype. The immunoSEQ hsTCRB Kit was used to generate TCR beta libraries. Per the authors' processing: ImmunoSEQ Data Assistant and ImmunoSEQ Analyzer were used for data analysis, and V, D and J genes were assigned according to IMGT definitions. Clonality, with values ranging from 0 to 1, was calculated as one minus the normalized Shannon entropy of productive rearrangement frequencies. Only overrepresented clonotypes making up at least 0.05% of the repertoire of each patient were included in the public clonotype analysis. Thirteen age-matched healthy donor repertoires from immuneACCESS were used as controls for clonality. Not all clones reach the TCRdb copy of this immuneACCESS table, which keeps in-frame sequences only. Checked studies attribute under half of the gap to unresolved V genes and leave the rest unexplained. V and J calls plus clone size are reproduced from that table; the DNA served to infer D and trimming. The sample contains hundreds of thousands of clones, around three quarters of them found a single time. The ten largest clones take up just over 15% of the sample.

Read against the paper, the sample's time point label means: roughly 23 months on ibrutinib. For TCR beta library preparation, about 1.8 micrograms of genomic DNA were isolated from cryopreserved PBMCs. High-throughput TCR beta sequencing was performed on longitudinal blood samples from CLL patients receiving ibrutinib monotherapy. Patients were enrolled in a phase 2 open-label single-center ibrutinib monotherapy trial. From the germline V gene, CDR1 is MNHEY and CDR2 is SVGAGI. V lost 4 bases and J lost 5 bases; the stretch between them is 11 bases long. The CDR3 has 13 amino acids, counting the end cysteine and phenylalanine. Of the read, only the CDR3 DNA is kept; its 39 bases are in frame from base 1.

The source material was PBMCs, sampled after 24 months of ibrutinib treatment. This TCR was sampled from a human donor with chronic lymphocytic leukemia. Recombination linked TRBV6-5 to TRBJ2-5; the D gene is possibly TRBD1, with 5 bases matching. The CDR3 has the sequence CASSSPGSETQYF. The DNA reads TGTGCCAGCAGTTCTCCAGGGTCTGAGACCCAGTACTTC.